Below, 28 T cell receptor beta chains from the same sample are listed, as sequenced in a study of cytotoxic CD8 clonotypes in ibrutinib-treated CLL. Profiling relied on immunoSEQ multiplex PCR, and the TCRdb table lists in-frame clones only, not all of them. Counted here are around 21,000 clones, approximately 74% occurring once; the ten biggest clones make up approximately 24%. The sample here was PBMCs, taken before ibrutinib treatment. Receptor source: a human donor with chronic lymphocytic leukemia.

The rearrangement links TRBV7-9 to TRBJ1-2; possibly TRBD1 for D (6 bases). CDR3 length: 14 residues. Looked up from germline, CDR1 is SEHNR and CDR2 is FQNEAQ (reference sequence). The V gene lost 5 bases and the J gene lost 3 bases, with 13 bases spanning the gap. This CDR3 reads CASSQDSYDYGYTF. CDR3 nucleotide sequence: TGTGCCAGCAGCCAGGACAGCTATGACTATGGCTACACCTTC.

The chain joins TRBV4-2 to TRBJ2-2; possibly TRBD2 for D (6 bases). The germline V gene has CDR1 LGHNA and CDR2 YNFKEQ. V shed 3 bases and J shed 2 bases, with 13 bases lying between them. The CDR3 totals 16 residues. The CDR3 sequence is CASSHTVAENTGELFF. The CDR3, as DNA: TGTGCCAGCAGCCACACCGTAGCGGAAAACACCGGGGAGCTGTTTTTT.

This chain joins TRBV11-2 and TRBJ2-1; D is perhaps TRBD2 (6 bases). This CDR3 is built from 14 residues. Trimming took off 3 bases at V and 8 bases at J, with 14 bases between the two ends. Germline CDR1 reads SGHAT; CDR2 reads FQNNGV. The chain's CDR3 is CASSFGRGIDEQFF. The CDR3 nucleotides are TGTGCCAGCAGCTTTGGGCGGGGTATCGATGAGCAGTTCTTC.

The chain has TRBV19 and TRBJ2-2; 8 bases match TRBD2. Per the germline V gene, CDR1 is LNHDA and CDR2 is SQIVND (reference sequence). The CDR3 is made up of 15 amino acids. The ends lost 7 bases at V and 5 bases at J; junction bases unmatched: 9. The CDR3 DNA reads TGTGCCAGTATCTCTCGGGAGGGCCGAACCGGGGAGCTGTTTTTT. Its translation is CASISREGRTGELFF.

The gene calls are TRBV19 and TRBJ2-7; the D gene is possibly TRBD2 (6 bases). The germline V and J ends were trimmed by 4 bases and 3 bases, with 13 bases remaining between them. CDR1 and CDR2 (germline): LNHDA, SQIVND (reference sequence). The CDR3 contains 14 residues. CDR3 sequence reads: CASSRTGTDYEQYF. Here the CDR3 DNA reads TGTGCCAGTAGTAGAACCGGGACTGACTACGAGCAGTACTTC.

The V call is TRBV6-5, the J call TRBJ2-3, with D possibly matching TRBD1 (6 bases). CDR3 length: 14 residues. With 3 bases removed from V and 8 bases from J, the gap between germline ends came to 15 bases. CDR1 is MNHEY and CDR2 is SVGAGI in the germline V gene. CDR3 in DNA: TGTGCCAGCAGTTATAGTGGGAGAGGGGGTACGCAGTATTTT. Its translation is CASSYSGRGGTQYF.

J is TRBJ1-5 and V is TRBV19; the D is unclear. From germline, CDR1 is LNHDA and CDR2 SQIVND (reference sequence). The ends were cut back, 2 bases at V and 0 bases at J, with 8 bases in the middle. The CDR3 runs to 15 residues. The CDR3 here is CASSIPAYSNQPQHF. CDR3 coding DNA: TGTGCCAGTAGTATACCAGCGTATAGCAATCAGCCCCAGCATTTT. Full variable domain (outside the CDR3, taken from reference TRBV19 and TRBJ1-5): DGGITQSPKYLFRKEGQNVTLSCEQNLNHDAMYWYRQDPGQGLRLIYYSQIVNDFQKGDIAEGYSVSREKKESFPLTVTSAQKNPTAFYLCASSIPAYSNQPQHFGDGTRLSIL.

CDR3 loop: CASSELAGGETQYF. CDR3 DNA: TGCGCCAGCAGTGAGCTAGCGGGAGGTGAGACCCAGTACTTC. The V and J genes are TRBV10-2 and TRBJ2-5; TRBD2 aligns across 11 bases. The ends lost 2 bases at V and 5 bases at J; junction bases unmatched: 1. Germline V gene sequence: CDR1 WSHSY, CDR2 SAAADI. The CDR3 contains 14 residues.

The chain has TRBV28 and TRBJ1-5; D is ambiguous. CDR1 is MDHEN and CDR2 is SYDVKM in the germline V gene. The CDR3 length is 12 residues. The ends were cut back, 2 bases at V and 5 bases at J, with 4 bases in the middle. CDR3 region: CASSLRHQPQHF. CDR3 nucleotide sequence: TGTGCCAGCAGTTTACGCCATCAGCCCCAGCATTTT. Drawing the rest from reference TRBV28 and TRBJ1-5, the complete variable domain is DVKVTQSSRYLVKRTGEKVFLECVQDMDHENMFWYRQDPGLGLRLIYFSYDVKMKEKGDIPEGYSVSREKKERFSLILESASTNQTSMYLCASSLRHQPQHFGDGTRLSIL.

The J gene is TRBJ2-3, the V gene TRBV18; 10 bases are a match to TRBD2. Losses at the gene ends were 1 base for V and 3 bases for J; bases not matched to a gene: 7. From germline, CDR1 is KGHSH and CDR2 LQKENI. The CDR3 loop spans 17 amino acids. CDR3 protein: CASSPRGSGRLTDTQYF. The CDR3 DNA sequence: TGTGCCAGCTCACCACGAGGTAGCGGGAGGTTGACAGATACGCAGTATTTT. Based on the CDR3 plus reference TRBV18 and TRBJ2-3, the full variable domain is NAGVMQNPRHLVRRRGQEARLRCSPMKGHSHVYWYRQLPEEGLKFMVYLQKENIIDESGMPKERFSAEFPKEGPSILRIQQVVRGDSAAYFCASSPRGSGRLTDTQYFGPGTRLTVL.

V gene TRBV15 combines with J gene TRBJ2-2; 12 bases agree with TRBD2. The ends lost 0 bases at V and 0 bases at J; junction bases unmatched: 8. CDR1 and CDR2 (germline): LNHNV, YYDKDF (reference sequence). The CDR3 has 20 amino acids. CDR3: CATSRDPETSGRANTGELFF. The CDR3 DNA is TGTGCCACCAGCAGAGATCCGGAGACTAGCGGGAGAGCGAACACCGGGGAGCTGTTTTTT.

The count of this clone is one. The chain uses TRBV27 and TRBJ2-3; 7 bases are a match to TRBD2. Germline assignment: CDR1 MNHEY and CDR2 SMNVEV (reference sequence). The CDR3 has 16 amino acids. The V segment lost 3 bases and the J segment 1 base; nucleotides outside the gene matches: 7. The CDR3 loop is CASSFSGRTRTDTQYF. The CDR3 nucleotides are TGTGCCAGCAGTTTTAGCGGGCGCACCCGCACAGATACGCAGTATTTT.

The V gene is TRBV30, the J gene TRBJ1-1; D gene uncertain. The CDR3 is 12 residues long. Per the germline V gene, CDR1 is GTSNPN and CDR2 is SVGIG (reference sequence). Trimming took off 2 bases at V and 0 bases at J, with 4 bases between the two ends. CDR3 in DNA: TGTGCCTGGAGTAGGCTGAACACTGAAGCTTTCTTT. This translates into CAWSRLNTEAFF.

Only a few counts were recorded for this clone. The rearrangement uses TRBV9 and TRBJ1-2; no definite D call. The CDR3 consists of 16 residues. V was shortened by 4 bases and J by 2 bases, with 18 bases between the two germline ends. Germline assignment: CDR1 SGDLS and CDR2 YYNGEE. CDR3 coding DNA: TGTGCCAGCAGCCCCAGCCAGGCAGCCAGCAACTATGGCTACACCTTC. Amino acid sequence: CASSPSQAASNYGYTF.

The rearrangement uses TRBV6-7 and TRBJ2-3, with 9 bases that match TRBD2. TRBV6-7 counts as an open reading frame of uncertain function. The CDR3 is 18 residues long. V lost 2 bases to trimming and J lost 6 bases; unmatched junction nucleotides: 15. CDR3 sequence reads: CASSYHAAGGEHVDTQYF. The CDR3 coding sequence is TGTGCCAGCAGTTACCATGCGGCGGGAGGGGAACACGTCGATACGCAGTATTTT.

This chain links TRBV18 with TRBJ1-3; a weak D match, TRBD1 (6 bases). CDR3 size: 17 residues. CDR1 KGHSH and CDR2 LQKENI come from the germline V gene. V shed 2 bases and J shed 0 bases, with 14 bases lying between them. The DNA of the CDR3 is TGTGCCAGCTCACCAGCCGGGGGGCCTCTCTCTGGAAACACCATATATTTT. Amino acids: CASSPAGGPLSGNTIYF.

This chain links TRBV6-6 with TRBJ2-5, with TRBD1 matching over 7 bases. The J call may be wrong; the DNA end is better matched by TRBJ2-7. The CDR3 spans 16 residues. CDR1 is MNHNY and CDR2 is SVGAGI in the germline V gene (reference sequence). CDR3 DNA: TGTGCCAGCAGTTACTCGAGTGGGACAGCCTCCTACGAGCAGTACTTC. The encoded protein is CASSYSSGTASYEQYF.

This rearrangement joins TRBV7-9 to TRBJ2-3, with 9 positions matching TRBD1. Trimming cost V 5 bases and J 4 bases; bases outside gene matches: 7. Germline values: CDR1 SEHNR, CDR2 FQNEAQ (reference sequence). This CDR3 is built from 15 residues. The CDR3 coding sequence is TGTGCCAGCAGCCCACCGACAGGGGGATCAGATACGCAGTATTTT. Translated, it gives CASSPPTGGSDTQYF.

The chain recombines TRBV19 with TRBJ1-5; D gene uncertain. CDR1 LNHDA and CDR2 SQIVND come from the germline V gene (reference sequence). Trimming shortened V by 0 bases and J by 1 base, and 7 bases separated the two germline ends. The CDR3 sequence is 15 residues long. The CDR3 nucleotides are TGTGCCAGTAGTATAGATCGAGGGAGCAATCAGCCCCAGCATTTT. Translating gives CASSIDRGSNQPQHF.

The rearrangement uses TRBV9 and TRBJ2-1; D may be TRBD2 (6 bases). The germline V and J ends were trimmed by 7 bases and 7 bases, with 18 bases remaining between them. The length of the CDR3 is 14 residues. CDR1 and CDR2 (germline): SGDLS, YYNGEE. The CDR3 protein is CASGPGLEVNEQFF. CDR3 bases: TGTGCCAGCGGTCCGGGACTTGAGGTGAATGAGCAGTTCTTC.

The table lists this clone with a few counts. V usage is TRBV7-3 and J usage is TRBJ1-1, with 10 bases lining up with TRBD1. Germline CDR1 reads SGHTA; CDR2 reads FQGTGA. The CDR3 length is 15 residues. With V trimmed by 4 bases and J by 5 bases, 7 bases remained unmatched. DNA of the CDR3: TGTGCCAGCAGCTCATTAGGACAGGGGGAGACTGAAGCTTTCTTT. Its translation is CASSSLGQGETEAFF.

The V gene is TRBV5-4, the J gene TRBJ1-4, with 7 bases fitting TRBD1. Losses at the gene ends were 3 bases for V and 8 bases for J; bases not matched to a gene: 13. Germline V CDR1 and CDR2: SGHNT, YYREEE (reference sequence). The CDR3 is made up of 16 amino acids. The CDR3 DNA sequence: TGTGCCAGCAGCTCCGAAATACAGGGGATAGGAGAAAAACTGTTTTTT. It codes for CASSSEIQGIGEKLFF. Variable domain in full (rest from reference TRBV5-4 and TRBJ1-4): ETGVTQSPTHLIKTRGQQVTLRCSSQSGHNTVSWYQQALGQGPQFIFQYYREEENGRGNFPPRFSGLQFPNYSSELNVNALELDDSALYLCASSSEIQGIGEKLFFGSGTQLSVL.

In DNA, the CDR3 is TGTGCCAGCAGCCCCCCCTGGGGTGGCTACACCTTC. It specifies CASSPPWGGYTF. The rearrangement links TRBV9 to TRBJ1-2; D not certain. Trimming pared 4 bases from V and 7 bases from J, leaving 11 bases between. CDR3 length: 12 amino acids. The V gene's germline CDR1 is SGDLS and CDR2 YYNGEE.

The chain couples TRBV5-1 to TRBJ1-1; D is uncertain. The CDR3 consists of 14 residues. Looked up from germline, CDR1 is SGHRS and CDR2 is YFSETQ. V was pared by 0 bases and J by 5 bases, with 11 bases between. The CDR3 loop reads CASSLAGIRTEAFF. CDR3 coding DNA: TGCGCCAGCAGCTTGGCGGGGATAAGGACTGAAGCTTTCTTT. The variable domain in full, completed from reference TRBV5-1 and TRBJ1-1, reads KAGVTQTPRYLIKTRGQQVTLSCSPISGHRSVSWYQQTPGQGLQFLFEYFSETQRNKGNFPGRFSGRQFSNSRSEMNVSTLELGDSALYLCASSLAGIRTEAFFGQGTRLTVV.

The count of this clone is one. The chain joins TRBV9 to TRBJ2-7; the D gene is possibly TRBD1 (5 bases). Between the trimmed V and J ends, which lost 0 bases and 3 bases, there was a span of 10 bases. The CDR3 extends over 14 amino acids. The germline V gene has CDR1 SGDLS and CDR2 YYNGEE. In nucleotides, the CDR3 is TGTGCCAGCAGCGTAGGTCAGGGAAACTACGAGCAGTACTTC. Protein product: CASSVGQGNYEQYF.

The chain uses TRBV15 and TRBJ2-5; 12 bases line up with TRBD1. With V trimmed by 5 bases and J by 4 bases, 8 bases remained unmatched. This CDR3 spans 16 amino acids. Germline CDR1 LNHNV, CDR2 YYDKDF (reference sequence). CDR3 loop: CATSSRGQGAGETQYF. The CDR3, as DNA: TGTGCCACCAGCTCCCGGGGACAGGGGGCTGGAGAGACCCAGTACTTC.

CDR3 DNA: TGTGCCAGCAGCAAGGGACTAGCGGCCCACACCGGGGAGCTGTTTTTT. This sequence encodes CASSKGLAAHTGELFF. The genes are TRBV7-9 and TRBJ2-2; 11 bases align to TRBD2. Germline V CDR1 and CDR2: SEHNR, FQNEAQ (reference sequence). The junction had 5 bases not matched to a gene; V was cut back by 5 bases and J by 3 bases. The CDR3 covers 16 residues.

The J gene is TRBJ2-1, the V gene TRBV4-1, with TRBD2 identical over 8 bases. The CDR3 spans 18 residues. The germline V gene encodes CDR1 MGHRA and CDR2 YSYEKL. With 4 bases clipped from V and 6 bases from J, the junction kept 17 bases outside the gene matches. The CDR3 loop is CASSLTAPLDGRANEQFF. The CDR3 DNA reads TGCGCCAGCAGCCTTACCGCGCCTCTAGACGGGAGGGCCAATGAGCAGTTCTTC.